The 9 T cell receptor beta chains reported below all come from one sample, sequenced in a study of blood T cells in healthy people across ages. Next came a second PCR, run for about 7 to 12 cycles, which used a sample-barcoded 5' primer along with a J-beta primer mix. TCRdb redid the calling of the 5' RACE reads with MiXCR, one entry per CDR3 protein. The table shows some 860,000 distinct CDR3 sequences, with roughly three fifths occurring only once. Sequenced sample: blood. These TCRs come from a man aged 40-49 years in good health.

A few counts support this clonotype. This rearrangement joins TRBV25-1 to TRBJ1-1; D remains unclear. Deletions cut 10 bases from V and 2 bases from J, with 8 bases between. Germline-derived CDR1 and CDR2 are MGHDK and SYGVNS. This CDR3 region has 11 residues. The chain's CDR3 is CATSDNTEAFF. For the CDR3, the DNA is TGTGCCACCAGCGACAACACTGAAGCTTTCTTT.

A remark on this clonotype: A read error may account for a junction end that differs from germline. The CDR3 DNA is TGCAGCGTTGTGTCGCGGGAGGCCTACAATGAGCGGTTCTTC. This codes for CSVVSREAYNERFF. The genes are TRBV29-1 and TRBJ2-1; 8 nucleotides line up with TRBD2. The CDR3 runs to 14 residues. Germline V gene sequence: CDR1 SQVTM, CDR2 ANQGSEA.

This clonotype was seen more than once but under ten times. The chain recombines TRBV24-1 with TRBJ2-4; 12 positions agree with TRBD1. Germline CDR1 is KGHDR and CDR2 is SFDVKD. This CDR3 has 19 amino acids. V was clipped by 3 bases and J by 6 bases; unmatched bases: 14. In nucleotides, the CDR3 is TGTGCCACCAGTGATCCCCGGGGGACAGGGGGCTCGGGGCGAAACATTCAGTACTTC. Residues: CATSDPRGTGGSGRNIQYF.

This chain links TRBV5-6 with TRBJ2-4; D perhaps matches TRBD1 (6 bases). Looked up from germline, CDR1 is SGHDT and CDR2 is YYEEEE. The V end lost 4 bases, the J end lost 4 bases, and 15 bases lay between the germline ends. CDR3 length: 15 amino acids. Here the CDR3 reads CASSQDSSRKNIQYF. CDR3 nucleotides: TGTGCCAGCAGCCAGGACAGCAGTAGAAAAAACATTCAGTACTTC.

This chain's CDR3 is CASSPSGRGTNYNEQFF. The CDR3 DNA follows: TGTGCCAGCTCACCATCTGGACGGGGGACAAACTACAATGAGCAGTTCTTC. V usage is TRBV18 and J usage is TRBJ2-1; possibly TRBD1 or TRBD2 for D (6 bases each). The CDR3 runs to 17 residues. V lost 2 bases and J lost 3, with 17 bases in between. CDR1 and CDR2 from the germline V gene are KGHSH and LQKENI.

This CDR3 is CATSRTSGDLDGGYTF. CDR3 coding DNA: TGTGCCACCAGCAGGACGTCGGGGGACCTAGATGGTGGCTACACCTTC. The V gene is TRBV15, the J gene TRBJ1-2; perhaps TRBD1 as D (5 bases). The length of the CDR3 is 16 residues. The germline CDR1 and CDR2 sequences are LNHNV and YYDKDF (reference sequence). The V end was cut by 3 bases, the J end by 7 bases, with 21 bases between.

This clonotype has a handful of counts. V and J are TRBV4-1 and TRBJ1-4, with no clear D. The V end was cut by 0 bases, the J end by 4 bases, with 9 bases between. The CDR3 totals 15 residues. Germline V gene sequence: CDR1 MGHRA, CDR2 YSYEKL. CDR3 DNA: TGCGCCAGCAGCCAAGATGGCGCCGGTAATGAAAAACTGTTTTTT. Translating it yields CASSQDGAGNEKLFF.

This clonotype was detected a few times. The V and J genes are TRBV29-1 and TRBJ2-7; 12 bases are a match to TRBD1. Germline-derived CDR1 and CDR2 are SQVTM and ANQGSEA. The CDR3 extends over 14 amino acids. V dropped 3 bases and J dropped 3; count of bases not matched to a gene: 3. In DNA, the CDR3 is TGCAGCGTTGAGGGGACAGGGGGCGGCTACGAGCAGTACTTC. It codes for CSVEGTGGGYEQYF.

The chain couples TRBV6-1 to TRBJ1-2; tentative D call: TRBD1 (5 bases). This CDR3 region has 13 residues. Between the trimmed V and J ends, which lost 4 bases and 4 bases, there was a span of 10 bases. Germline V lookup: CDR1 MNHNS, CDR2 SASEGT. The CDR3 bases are TGTGCCAGCAGTGGGGGGGGGACCTATGGCTACACCTTC. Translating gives CASSGGGTYGYTF.